One and the same sample provided the 24 T cell receptor beta chains below, sequenced in a study of T cell responses to AZD1222 COVID-19 vaccine. The table came from immunoSEQ multiplex PCR; TCRdb's copy has only in-frame clones and leaves some out. This sample has roughly 100,000 clones, with less than 95% found just once. The sequencing used peripheral blood, collected on day 0 of AZD1222 vaccination. The receptors derive from an adult in good health.

The chain links TRBV14 to TRBJ2-7; D is undetermined. Deletions cut 1 base from V and 5 bases from J, with 6 bases between. Germline values: CDR1 SGHDN, CDR2 FVKESK. The CDR3 totals 12 residues. CDR3 in DNA: TGTGCCAGCAGCCAAGGTGCAAACGAGCAGTACTTC. It codes for CASSQGANEQYF.

This clone was detected once. The rearrangement links TRBV30 to TRBJ2-7; D is tentatively TRBD1 or TRBD2 (7 bases each). The length of the CDR3 is 12 residues. Germline CDR1 GTSNPN, CDR2 SVGIG (reference sequence). Trimming cost V 5 bases and J 3 bases, with 11 bases left between them. CDR3 region: CAWSRGGYEQYF. In nucleotides, the CDR3 is TGTGCCTGGTCCAGGGGGGGCTACGAGCAGTACTTC.

The rearrangement uses TRBV7-3 and TRBJ1-1; unclear D gene. Trimming removed 1 base at V and 0 bases at J, with 9 bases between. This CDR3 has 15 residues. Germline V gene sequence: CDR1 SGHTA, CDR2 FQGTGA. The CDR3 DNA sequence: TGTGCCAGCAGCTTAAGTGGCAGCATGAACACTGAAGCTTTCTTT. Protein sequence: CASSLSGSMNTEAFF.

The chain joins TRBV10-3 to TRBJ1-2; the match to TRBD1 covers 7 bases. Trimming cost V 2 bases and J 4 bases; bases outside gene matches: 7. Per the germline V gene, CDR1 is ENHRY and CDR2 is SYGVKD. The CDR3 is 15 amino acids. The CDR3 here is CAISEGGGTAYGYTF. CDR3 coding DNA: TGTGCCATCAGTGAGGGTGGTGGGACAGCCTATGGCTACACCTTC.

J is TRBJ2-3 and V is TRBV5-1; no clear D. CDR1 is SGHRS, CDR2 YFSETQ, per germline. This CDR3 contains 14 residues. V was clipped by 5 bases and J by 0 bases, with 10 bases between them. The CDR3 DNA reads TGCGCCAGCAGTTCCCAGCAGAGCACAGATACGCAGTATTTT. Translation gives CASSSQQSTDTQYF.

This chain uses TRBV2 with TRBJ1-1, with a tentative D call TRBD1 (5 bases). Deletions cut 6 bases from V and 1 base from J, with 9 bases between. The CDR3 is 13 amino acids. Germline CDR1 SNHLY, CDR2 FYNNEI. CDR3 sequence: CASRAGRNTEAFF. The DNA for the CDR3 is TGTGCCAGCAGGGCAGGGCGGAACACTGAAGCTTTCTTT.

This clone was observed a handful of times. The V gene is TRBV7-8, the J gene TRBJ1-3; D is uncertain. V lost 0 bases to trimming and J lost 1 base, with 7 bases between them. Germline-derived CDR1 and CDR2 are SGHVS and FQNEAQ. The CDR3 sequence is 15 residues long. The CDR3 here is CASSLASDSGNTIYF. CDR3 DNA sequence: TGTGCCAGCAGCTTAGCGAGCGATTCTGGAAACACCATATATTTT. The whole variable domain, filled in from reference TRBV7-8 and TRBJ1-3, reads GAGVSQSPRYKVAKRGQDVALRCDPISGHVSLFWYQQALGQGPEFLTYFQNEAQLDKSGLPSDRFFAERPEGSVSTLKIQRTQQEDSAVYLCASSLASDSGNTIYFGEGSWLTVV.

The gene calls are TRBV19 and TRBJ1-2; 7 positions agree with TRBD1. J gave up 2 bases and V 0 bases, and 0 bases lay outside the gene matches. The CDR3 runs 14 residues. Germline CDR1 reads LNHDA; CDR2 reads SQIVND (reference sequence). In DNA form, the CDR3 reads TGTGCCAGTAGTATAGACAGGGGGAACTATGGCTACACCTTC. Its translation: CASSIDRGNYGYTF. The full variable domain, completed using reference TRBV19 and TRBJ1-2, is DGGITQSPKYLFRKEGQNVTLSCEQNLNHDAMYWYRQDPGQGLRLIYYSQIVNDFQKGDIAEGYSVSREKKESFPLTVTSAQKNPTAFYLCASSIDRGNYGYTFGSGTRLTVV.

This sequence joins TRBV19 and TRBJ1-5; D is ambiguous. With 10 bases removed from V and 11 bases from J, the gap between germline ends came to 15 bases. The CDR3 loop spans 11 amino acids. The V gene's germline CDR1 is LNHDA and CDR2 SQIVND (reference sequence). CDR3 region: CATITGRAQHF. In DNA, the CDR3 is TGTGCCACCATAACGGGTAGGGCCCAGCATTTT. Looking up the rest from reference TRBV19 and TRBJ1-5 gives the full variable domain: DGGITQSPKYLFRKEGQNVTLSCEQNLNHDAMYWYRQDPGQGLRLIYYSQIVNDFQKGDIAEGYSVSREKKESFPLTVTSAQKNPTAFYLCATITGRAQHFGDGTRLSIL.

The genes are TRBV2 and TRBJ2-7, with a possible D match to TRBD2 (6 bases). V lost 5 bases and J lost 0, with 11 bases in between. The CDR3 has 14 residues. Per germline, CDR1 SNHLY and CDR2 FYNNEI. The CDR3 protein is CASSLDGSSYEQYF. The CDR3 DNA sequence: TGTGCCAGCAGTCTTGACGGGAGCTCCTACGAGCAGTACTTC.

V gene TRBV29-1 combines with J gene TRBJ1-2; D call uncertain. The CDR3 has 11 amino acids. The V gene lost 4 bases and the J gene lost 8 bases, with 11 bases spanning the gap. The germline gives CDR1 SQVTM, CDR2 ANQGSEA. The CDR3 region has the DNA TGCAGCGTTGCGAGGGAAATCGGCTACACCTTC. It yields the protein CSVAREIGYTF.

The rearrangement uses TRBV11-1 and TRBJ1-4; TRBD1 matches 7 bases. From germline, CDR1 is SGHAT and CDR2 FQDESV (reference sequence). This CDR3 contains 16 residues. V shed 5 bases, J shed 5 bases, and the junction held 11 bases outside the gene matches. DNA of the CDR3: TGTGCCAGCAGCGACCGACGGACAGGCCGGAATGAAAAACTGTTTTTT. Translation: CASSDRRTGRNEKLFF.

The genes are TRBV18 and TRBJ1-2, with D unresolved. Germline assignment: CDR1 KGHSH and CDR2 LQKENI. The CDR3 consists of 18 residues. The V gene lost 6 bases and the J gene lost 1 base, with 24 bases spanning the gap. The CDR3 spells CASSSPVLDHGVNYGYTF. The CDR3 region has the DNA TGTGCCAGCTCCTCCCCCGTTTTGGATCACGGCGTTAACTATGGCTACACCTTC.

The chain carries TRBV5-1 and TRBJ2-2, with 8 bases aligning to TRBD1. Trimming removed 4 bases from V and 6 bases from J; junction bases left unmatched: 14. The CDR3 is 17 residues long. Per germline, CDR1 SGHRS and CDR2 YFSETQ. The CDR3 DNA is TGCGCCAGCAGCCCACTCAATCAGGGGGCGGATGCCGGGGAGCTGTTTTTT. Protein sequence: CASSPLNQGADAGELFF.

This chain connects TRBV14 to TRBJ2-7; D might be TRBD1 (5 bases). Germline CDR1 SGHDN, CDR2 FVKESK. With 1 base removed from V and 3 bases from J, the gap between germline ends came to 19 bases. The CDR3 sequence is 17 residues long. CDR3 in DNA: TGTGCCAGCAGCCAAGGTCCGGGCAGGGCCCCCATCTACGAGCAGTACTTC. Its translation is CASSQGPGRAPIYEQYF.

This clone was seen just once. This sequence joins TRBV28 and TRBJ1-3, with 11 bases identical to TRBD1. J gave up 0 bases and V 2 bases, and 3 bases lay outside the gene matches. Germline lookup yields CDR1 MDHEN and CDR2 SYDVKM. CDR3 length: 17 residues. CDR3 amino acids: CASSLGTGGLSGNTIYF. In nucleotides, the CDR3 is TGTGCCAGCAGTTTAGGGACAGGGGGACTCTCTGGAAACACCATATATTTT.

V usage is TRBV10-1 and J usage is TRBJ2-3, with D possibly matching TRBD2 (6 bases). This CDR3 is built from 13 residues. The V gene's germline CDR1 is WNHNN and CDR2 SYGVQD (reference sequence). The ends were cut back, 0 bases at V and 8 bases at J, with 9 bases in the middle. The CDR3 spells CASSESPRGTQYF. In DNA form, the CDR3 reads TGCGCCAGCAGTGAGTCTCCGCGGGGTACGCAGTATTTT.

Comments on this clone: A junction boundary mismatches the germline segment, possibly from a read error. V usage is TRBV7-7 and J usage is TRBJ2-2; perhaps TRBD2 as D (6 bases). Germline V gene data show CDR1 as SSHAT and CDR2 as FNYEAQ (reference sequence). The CDR3 covers 16 residues. The CDR3 DNA sequence: TGTGCTAGCAGCTCCCCAGGCGGGGCTAACACCGGGGAGCTGTTTTTT. The encoded protein is CASSSPGGANTGELFF.

V and J are TRBV27 and TRBJ2-2, with 8 positions matching TRBD2. The V gene's germline CDR1 is MNHEY and CDR2 SMNVEV (reference sequence). The CDR3 runs 14 residues. The V gene end was trimmed by 4 bases and the J gene end by 8 bases; junction bases not matched to a gene: 6. The CDR3 nucleotides are TGTGCCAGCAGTTCAATTGGACTAGCTGGGGAGCTGTTTTTT. It yields the protein CASSSIGLAGELFF.

J is TRBJ1-5 and V is TRBV7-9, with 7 nucleotides matching TRBD1. The CDR3 is 15 residues long. CDR1 is SEHNR and CDR2 is FQNEAQ in the germline V gene (reference sequence). Unmatched junction bases numbered 3, after V lost 1 base and J lost 3 bases. CDR3: CASSLGQGVNQPQHF. The CDR3, as DNA: TGTGCCAGCAGCTTAGGCCAGGGGGTCAATCAGCCCCAGCATTTT.

The chain combines TRBV19 with TRBJ2-7; TRBD1 aligns across 9 bases. CDR3 length equals 14 residues. The V gene's germline CDR1 is LNHDA and CDR2 SQIVND (reference sequence). V lost 6 bases and J lost 3; bases outside the gene matches: 6. CDR3 loop: CASSPWGQGYEQYF. In DNA form, the CDR3 reads TGTGCCAGTAGCCCCTGGGGACAGGGCTACGAGCAGTACTTC.

The V call is TRBV27, the J call TRBJ2-1; 9 bases align to TRBD1. This CDR3 is 14 amino acids long. Germline loops: CDR1 MNHEY, CDR2 SMNVEV (reference sequence). V lost 6 bases to trimming and J lost 6 bases; unmatched junction nucleotides: 6. CDR3 residues: CASSLGTGINEQFF. CDR3 bases: TGTGCCAGCAGCCTCGGGACAGGGATCAATGAGCAGTTCTTC.

This clone appeared once. This rearrangement joins TRBV6-1 to TRBJ1-1; D remains ambiguous. The V end lost 3 bases, the J end lost 10 bases, and 15 bases lay between the germline ends. CDR1 is MNHNS and CDR2 is SASEGT in the germline V gene. The CDR3 is 13 residues long. DNA for the CDR3: TGTGCCAGCAGTGAGGAACGAAGGGCAGTAGCTTTCTTT. This translates into CASSEERRAVAFF.

The V call is TRBV12-5, the J call TRBJ1-3; no clear D. Looked up from germline, CDR1 is LGHNT and CDR2 is FRNRAP. This CDR3 is built from 12 residues. Trimming cost V 2 bases and J 4 bases, with 3 bases left between them. The CDR3 protein is CASGLNGNTIYF. The DNA for the CDR3 is TGTGCTAGTGGTTTGAACGGAAACACCATATATTTT.